This T cell receptor beta chain was sequenced in a study of shared clonotypes between healthy human individuals. Germline-derived CDR1 and CDR2 are LNHDA and SQIVND (reference sequence). Trimming cost V 4 bases and J 2 bases, with 12 bases left between them. The CDR3 runs to 15 residues. Each sorted subset replicate got 200 ng genomic DNA, 30,000 or so genomes. Using immunoSEQ multiplex PCR, the repertoire was profiled, and TCRdb retains in-frame clones only, with some absent. The sample contains 2 million or so clones, about 95% of which appear only once. Splitting the CD4+ cells yielded a CD45RA+ naive subset and a CD45RA-negative memory subset.

This rearrangement joins TRBV19 to TRBJ1-5, with D hard to call. The receptor's source is a man aged 18 to 29 in good health. What was sequenced was naive CD4+ T cells sorted from blood. Subset defined: CD45RA+ positively selected. The CDR3 protein is CASSTPRRGNQPQHF. The CDR3 DNA is TGTGCCAGTAGTACCCCGCGGAGGGGCAATCAGCCCCAGCATTTT.